Each of the 23 T cell receptor beta chains below was sequenced from the same sample in a study of cytomegalovirus exposure and HLA in healthy donors. It was with 60 Vbeta and 13 Jbeta primers that the PCR ran. The table came from immunoSEQ multiplex PCR; TCRdb's copy has only in-frame clones and leaves some out. The table lists 180,000 or so clones, roughly four fifths of them singletons. The sample comprised PBMCs. The receptors come from a woman aged 50 to 65 in good health and CMV-seropositive.

The chain has TRBV5-1 and TRBJ1-3; tentatively, D is TRBD1 (5 bases). This CDR3 is built from 16 residues. V lost 0 bases to trimming and J lost 3 bases, with 13 bases between them. The germline gives CDR1 SGHRS, CDR2 YFSETQ. This CDR3 reads CASSLVQGGGGNTIYF. Here the CDR3 DNA reads TGCGCCAGCAGCTTGGTGCAGGGAGGAGGTGGAAACACCATATATTTT.

V and J are TRBV7-2 and TRBJ2-5, with 10 bases matching TRBD2. Germline CDR1 is SGHTA and CDR2 is FQGNSA. The CDR3 covers 15 residues. Losses at the gene ends were 5 bases for V and 2 bases for J; bases not matched to a gene: 5. This CDR3 is CASSISGGYQETQYF. The DNA of the CDR3 is TGTGCCAGCAGCATTAGCGGGGGGTATCAAGAGACCCAGTACTTC.

The chain links TRBV9 to TRBJ2-6; TRBD1 aligns across 7 bases. The V and J ends lost 3 bases and 0 bases, in that order; junction bases with no gene match: 6. CDR3 size: 17 residues. The germline V gene has CDR1 SGDLS and CDR2 YYNGEE. The CDR3 loop reads CASSAQNRGSGANVLTF. CDR3 DNA: TGTGCCAGCAGCGCCCAAAACAGGGGCTCTGGGGCCAACGTCCTGACTTTC.

This clone appeared a single time. The chain uses TRBV5-1 and TRBJ2-7, with D perhaps matching TRBD1 (6 bases). The germline CDR1 and CDR2 sequences are SGHRS and YFSETQ. V lost 0 bases to trimming and J lost 3 bases, with 13 bases between them. This CDR3 contains 15 residues. CDR3 sequence: CASSLVGRGNYEQYF. CDR3 DNA: TGCGCCAGCAGCTTGGTTGGAAGGGGGAACTACGAGCAGTACTTC.

Only one count was recorded for this clone. V is TRBV18 and J is TRBJ1-6; 7 bases are shared with TRBD1. Germline V CDR1 and CDR2: KGHSH, LQKENI. V lost 6 bases to trimming and J lost 8 bases; unmatched junction nucleotides: 7. CDR3 length: 14 residues. DNA of the CDR3: TGTGCCAGCTCGTTAGGGACAGATCATTCACCCCTCCACTTT. The encoded protein is CASSLGTDHSPLHF.

This clone was counted a few times. The chain recombines TRBV10-3 with TRBJ1-2; 12 nucleotides match TRBD1. The V gene's germline CDR1 is ENHRY and CDR2 SYGVKD. The CDR3 has 16 amino acids. Losses at the gene ends were 0 bases for V and 7 bases for J; bases not matched to a gene: 6. The CDR3 sequence is CAISESGQGAPGGYTF. The CDR3 coding sequence is TGTGCCATCAGTGAGTCGGGACAGGGGGCGCCGGGTGGCTACACCTTC.

This clone has a handful of counts. This sequence joins TRBV7-8 and TRBJ1-2, with 7 bases lining up with TRBD1. With V trimmed by 2 bases and J by 5 bases, 5 bases remained unmatched. CDR1 and CDR2 (germline): SGHVS, FQNEAQ. This CDR3 contains 14 residues. CDR3 sequence: CASSLRDSGYGYTF. The CDR3 nucleotides are TGTGCCAGCAGCTTAAGGGACAGCGGGTATGGCTACACCTTC.

Concerning this clone: The sample holds other DNA sequences that translate to the same CDR3. J is TRBJ2-5 and V is TRBV7-9, with TRBD2 as a possible D gene (5 bases). Germline loops: CDR1 SEHNR, CDR2 FQNEAQ (reference sequence). V gave up 4 bases and J gave up 5 bases, with 8 bases separating them. The CDR3 contains 12 residues. The CDR3: CASSSSGETQYF. CDR3 DNA sequence: TGTGCCAGCAGCTCCTCGGGGGAGACCCAGTACTTC.

The J gene is TRBJ2-2, the V gene TRBV9; the D gene is possibly TRBD1 (5 bases). V was cut by 3 bases and J by 4 bases, with 13 bases left in between. Germline V gene lookup returns CDR1 SGDLS and CDR2 YYNGEE. The CDR3 is 15 residues long. CDR3 sequence: CASSGFGAATGELFF. The CDR3 bases are TGTGCCAGCAGCGGGTTTGGGGCGGCCACCGGGGAGCTGTTTTTT. Full variable domain (rest looked up from reference TRBV9 and TRBJ2-2): DSGVTQTPKHLITATGQRVTLRCSPRSGDLSVYWYQQSLDQGLQFLIQYYNGEERAKGNILERFSAQQFPDLHSELNLSSLELGDSALYFCASSGFGAATGELFFGEGSRLTVL.

The V gene is TRBV6-5, the J gene TRBJ1-2; D remains ambiguous. The CDR3 spans 15 residues. CDR1 and CDR2 from the germline V gene are MNHEY and SVGAGI. The V end lost 0 bases, the J end lost 0 bases, and 8 bases lay between the germline ends. CDR3 protein: CASSYSGGSNYGYTF. The CDR3, as DNA: TGTGCCAGCAGTTACTCGGGAGGTTCTAACTATGGCTACACCTTC.

About this clone: The junction differs from germline at one of its ends, possibly a read error. This chain links TRBV7-9 with TRBJ2-7; 9 bases line up with TRBD1. Germline CDR1 SEHNR, CDR2 FQNEAQ (reference sequence). The CDR3 runs to 13 residues. The CDR3, as DNA: TGTTCCAGCAGCTTAGGGGGACAGGGCAGTCAGTACTTC. This codes for CSSSLGGQGSQYF.

The chain couples TRBV5-6 to TRBJ2-7; 9 bases agree with TRBD1. Germline trimming cut 4 bases from V and 1 base from J; bases unmatched to any gene: 9. This CDR3 has 16 amino acids. The germline gives CDR1 SGHDT, CDR2 YYEEEE. CDR3 protein: CASSPGTGISSYEQYF. As DNA, the CDR3 is TGTGCCAGCAGCCCCGGGACAGGGATTTCGTCCTACGAGCAGTACTTC.

The rearrangement joins TRBV6-1 to TRBJ2-5, with 7 bases that match TRBD1. With V trimmed by 3 bases and J by 4 bases, 8 bases remained unmatched. The germline V gene has CDR1 MNHNS and CDR2 SASEGT. The CDR3 is 15 residues long. The CDR3 spells CASSDVDRAGETQYF. The CDR3 nucleotides read TGTGCCAGCAGTGATGTAGACAGGGCGGGAGAGACCCAGTACTTC.

The rearrangement uses TRBV7-9 and TRBJ1-3, with D hard to call. Trimming removed 4 bases at V and 3 bases at J, with 7 bases between. From germline, CDR1 is SEHNR and CDR2 FQNEAQ (reference sequence). The CDR3 is 13 residues long. The CDR3: CASSSSFGNTIYF. CDR3 nucleotides: TGTGCCAGCAGCTCTAGTTTTGGAAACACCATATATTTT.

The chain uses TRBV6-1 and TRBJ2-1; D is unclear. The CDR3 sequence is 15 residues long. Germline V gene data show CDR1 as MNHNS and CDR2 as SASEGT. Trimming cost V 4 bases and J 2 bases, with 12 bases left between them. CDR3 nucleotides: TGTGCCAGCAGTGCGGCCAGGCCAGCCTACAATGAGCAGTTCTTC. Encoded protein: CASSAARPAYNEQFF.

This CDR3 is CASSSIRDTQYF. CDR3 DNA: TGTGCCAGCAGCTCTATCAGGGATACGCAGTATTTT. The chain recombines TRBV11-2 with TRBJ2-3; D is unclear. V gave up 4 bases and J gave up 6 bases, with 8 bases separating them. The CDR3 is 12 residues long. Per the germline V gene, CDR1 is SGHAT and CDR2 is FQNNGV.

The CDR3 DNA sequence: TGTGCCAGCAGTAAGGACAGGGATATTTTTTATGGCTACACCTTC. It codes for CASSKDRDIFYGYTF. The chain combines TRBV6-5 with TRBJ1-2; 8 bases line up with TRBD1. CDR3 size: 15 residues. Per the germline V gene, CDR1 is MNHEY and CDR2 is SVGAGI. After removal of 5 bases from V and 5 bases from J, the junction contained 10 bases not matched to a gene.

This rearrangement joins TRBV4-2 to TRBJ2-7, with 10 bases that match TRBD2. CDR1 is LGHNA and CDR2 is YNFKEQ in the germline V gene. J lost 0 bases, V lost 0 bases, and 5 bases had no gene match. The CDR3 has 17 amino acids. CDR3 nucleotide sequence: TGTGCCAGCAGCCAAGAGTTACTAGCGGGACGCTCCTACGAGCAGTACTTC. Residues: CASSQELLAGRSYEQYF.

This clone has only a few counts. The rearrangement links TRBV4-1 to TRBJ1-1; 7 positions match TRBD1. Losses at the gene ends were 1 base for V and 11 bases for J; bases not matched to a gene: 13. The CDR3 spans 15 residues. Germline V gene sequence: CDR1 MGHRA, CDR2 YSYEKL. The CDR3 loop reads CASSQAATGRRGAFF. The CDR3 DNA follows: TGCGCCAGCAGCCAAGCCGCGACAGGGCGCCGAGGGGCTTTCTTT.

The table lists this clone with a count of one. The V call is TRBV5-6, the J call TRBJ2-5; 7 nucleotides align to TRBD2. The CDR3 loop spans 15 amino acids. The germline V gene has CDR1 SGHDT and CDR2 YYEEEE. Germline trimming cut 6 bases from V and 5 bases from J; bases unmatched to any gene: 13. CDR3 DNA: TGTGCCAGCAACCTGATGGGGGAGGGCCAGGAGACCCAGTACTTC. This encodes CASNLMGEGQETQYF.

This clone was seen only a few times. V and J are TRBV6-5 and TRBJ2-7, with TRBD2 matching 9 bases. J lost 6 bases, V lost 0 bases, and 6 bases had no gene match. Per germline, CDR1 MNHEY and CDR2 SVGAGI. The CDR3 is 15 residues long. The CDR3 loop is CASSYSSGSRSEQYF. DNA for the CDR3: TGTGCCAGCAGTTACTCTAGCGGGAGTCGCAGCGAGCAGTACTTC.

In its sample, this clone was seen once. The rearrangement links TRBV6-1 to TRBJ2-7, with 9 bases fitting TRBD1. Germline V gene sequence: CDR1 MNHNS, CDR2 SASEGT. The CDR3 contains 14 residues. Trimming took 7 bases from V and 0 from J; bases not matched to a gene: 4. The DNA of the CDR3 is TGTGCCAGCACGCCGGGACAGGGCTCCTACGAGCAGTACTTC. Its translation: CASTPGQGSYEQYF.

The CDR3 coding sequence is TGTGCCAGCTCACCCCCCAATGACAGGGTTGAAGCTTTCTTT. This codes for CASSPPNDRVEAFF. V usage is TRBV18 and J usage is TRBJ1-1, with TRBD1 matching over 7 bases. V was clipped by 3 bases and J by 7 bases; unmatched bases: 8. The CDR3 runs 14 residues. Per germline, CDR1 KGHSH and CDR2 LQKENI.